The 22 T cell receptor beta chains in this list originate from one sample, sequenced in a study of cytomegalovirus exposure and HLA in healthy donors. 13 Jbeta primers and 60 Vbeta primers were used for the PCR. Produced via immunoSEQ multiplex PCR; TCRdb's table is partial and in-frame only. The table lists about 140,000 clones, roughly 80% of them singletons. Material for sequencing was PBMCs. The source is a male donor in good health and CMV-seronegative.

This clone was recorded once. The chain employs TRBV7-8 and TRBJ2-7; 8 bases match TRBD2. The CDR3 totals 13 residues. Germline CDR1 reads SGHVS; CDR2 reads FQNEAQ. The junction had 2 bases not matched to a gene; V was cut back by 5 bases and J by 2 bases. The DNA for the CDR3 is TGTGCCAGCAGCCGGGGACTAGCCTACGAGCAGTACTTC. Encoded protein: CASSRGLAYEQYF.

This clone came up once. The rearrangement uses TRBV29-1 and TRBJ2-1; possibly TRBD1 for D (6 bases). Germline V lookup: CDR1 SQVTM, CDR2 ANQGSEA. The V end lost 6 bases, the J end lost 10 bases, and 10 bases lay between the germline ends. There are 10 residues in the CDR3. The CDR3 DNA sequence: TGCAGCGTAGACAGGCCCGAGCAGTTCTTC. This codes for CSVDRPEQFF.

This clone appeared a single time. This chain links TRBV5-8 with TRBJ1-1; D not certain. The CDR3 consists of 15 residues. With 3 bases removed from V and 0 bases from J, the gap between germline ends came to 12 bases. CDR1 and CDR2 (germline): SGHTS, YDEGEE. CDR3 loop: CASSSVDFMNTEAFF. For the CDR3, the DNA is TGTGCCAGCAGCTCGGTCGATTTCATGAACACTGAAGCTTTCTTT.

The V call is TRBV10-3, the J call TRBJ2-1; perhaps TRBD2 as D (5 bases). V was shortened by 0 bases and J by 9 bases, with 12 bases between the two germline ends. CDR1 ENHRY and CDR2 SYGVKD come from the germline V gene. This CDR3 has 14 residues. CDR3 DNA sequence: TGTGCCATCAGTGAGTCGAGGCTCCGGGGTGAGCAGTTCTTC. Translating gives CAISESRLRGEQFF.

V gene TRBV6-5 combines with J gene TRBJ1-3, with a weak D call TRBD1 (6 bases). Germline CDR1 is MNHEY and CDR2 is SVGAGI. This CDR3 is built from 15 residues. V shed 6 bases and J shed 1 base, with 13 bases lying between them. DNA for the CDR3: TGTGCCAGCAGCAGGGGCCCGGGTTCTGGAAACACCATATATTTT. It encodes CASSRGPGSGNTIYF.

This rearrangement joins TRBV19 to TRBJ1-4; no firm D call. Trimming removed 2 bases from V and 6 bases from J, with 10 bases in between. The germline gives CDR1 LNHDA, CDR2 SQIVND (reference sequence). The CDR3 loop spans 14 amino acids. CDR3 in amino acids: CASSIWTRDEKLFF. CDR3 sequence (DNA): TGTGCCAGTAGTATATGGACGAGGGATGAAAAACTGTTTTTT.

The chain combines TRBV9 with TRBJ2-1, with D possibly TRBD1 on 6 matching bases. V was shortened by 4 bases and J by 7 bases, with 9 bases between the two germline ends. The CDR3 contains 12 residues. Germline V gives CDR1 SGDLS, CDR2 YYNGEE. CDR3 coding DNA: TGTGCCAGCAGCTTAACAGGGAATGAGCAGTTCTTC. Protein product: CASSLTGNEQFF.

The chain recombines TRBV28 with TRBJ2-7; TRBD1 agrees at 9 bases. The CDR3 has 15 amino acids. In germline, CDR1 is MDHEN, CDR2 SYDVKM. V shed 4 bases and J 7 bases; nucleotides not matched to a gene: 11. The CDR3 region is CASSSAGQGEGEQYF. The CDR3 DNA follows: TGTGCCAGCAGTTCCGCGGGACAGGGCGAGGGGGAGCAGTACTTC.

This clone has only one observation. V usage is TRBV5-1 and J usage is TRBJ2-5; 10 bases agree with TRBD1. The germline CDR1 and CDR2 sequences are SGHRS and YFSETQ. CDR3 length equals 15 residues. Trimming cost V 3 bases and J 2 bases; bases outside gene matches: 4. The CDR3 coding sequence is TGCGCCAGCAGCTCCGGGACAGGGGTTCAAGAGACCCAGTACTTC. Protein product: CASSSGTGVQETQYF.

This clone appeared a few times. The rearrangement uses TRBV25-1 and TRBJ2-3, with TRBD2 matching 13 bases. Germline V lookup: CDR1 MGHDK, CDR2 SYGVNS. This CDR3 contains 17 residues. Trimming cost V 5 bases and J 3 bases; bases outside gene matches: 8. DNA of the CDR3: TGTGCCAGCAGTCCCCGGACTAGCGGGAGTGGGACAGATACGCAGTATTTT. Protein product: CASSPRTSGSGTDTQYF.

The V gene is TRBV7-9, the J gene TRBJ2-7; 9 positions agree with TRBD2. J was trimmed by 7 bases and V by 5 bases; bases with no gene match: 12. Looked up from germline, CDR1 is SEHNR and CDR2 is FQNEAQ (reference sequence). The CDR3 is made up of 15 amino acids. The CDR3 DNA follows: TGTGCCAGCAGCGGAAATAGCGGGGGAACGGGAGAGCAGTACTTC. Translating gives CASSGNSGGTGEQYF.

The V call is TRBV28, the J call TRBJ1-2; unclear D gene. This CDR3 comprises 14 residues. Trimming stripped 1 base from V and 2 bases from J, with 8 bases between. The V gene's germline CDR1 is MDHEN and CDR2 SYDVKM. The CDR3 protein is CASSLYPQNYGYTF. As DNA, the CDR3 is TGTGCCAGCAGTTTATATCCACAAAACTATGGCTACACCTTC.

J is TRBJ2-1 and V is TRBV7-2, with 7 bases aligning to TRBD2. This CDR3 spans 15 amino acids. V lost 0 bases and J lost 4; bases outside the gene matches: 3. The germline CDR1 and CDR2 sequences are SGHTA and FQGNSA. The CDR3 nucleotides are TGTGCCAGCAGCTTAGCGGGGGGGATTTACAATGAGCAGTTCTTC. Translating it yields CASSLAGGIYNEQFF.

The V gene is TRBV9, the J gene TRBJ2-1; D is uncertain. Germline CDR1 and CDR2: SGDLS and YYNGEE. The V and J ends lost 0 bases and 4 bases respectively, with 11 bases between them. The CDR3 totals 15 residues. CDR3 amino acids: CASSVDRTTYNEQFF. The CDR3 DNA is TGTGCCAGCAGCGTAGATCGTACGACTTACAATGAGCAGTTCTTC.

This chain connects TRBV9 to TRBJ1-4, with 8 bases lining up with TRBD1. CDR3 length: 15 residues. Germline CDR1 reads SGDLS; CDR2 reads YYNGEE. The V gene end was trimmed by 3 bases and the J gene end by 6 bases; junction bases not matched to a gene: 7. The CDR3 region is CASSGSGQVHEKLFF. Here the CDR3 DNA reads TGTGCCAGCAGCGGATCGGGACAGGTACATGAAAAACTGTTTTTT.

The CDR3 DNA reads TGTGCCAGCAGTTACTCGGCAGGGGGCGCAGATACGCAGTATTTT. Translating gives CASSYSAGGADTQYF. The chain is built from TRBV6-5 and TRBJ2-3, with 8 bases aligning to TRBD1. Germline CDR1 and CDR2: MNHEY and SVGAGI. Trimming at V came to 0 bases and at J to 4 bases, leaving 3 bases not matched to a gene. This CDR3 region has 15 residues.

V is TRBV6-5 and J is TRBJ2-7; no reliable D call. Trimming removed 0 bases at V and 0 bases at J, with 6 bases between. CDR3 length equals 14 residues. Germline V gene lookup returns CDR1 MNHEY and CDR2 SVGAGI. The CDR3 DNA reads TGTGCCAGCAGTTACTCAGCAAGCTCCTACGAGCAGTACTTC. As protein: CASSYSASSYEQYF.

The chain links TRBV10-3 to TRBJ2-1, with 13 bases fitting TRBD2. This CDR3 contains 15 residues. Germline trimming cut 0 bases from V and 7 bases from J; bases unmatched to any gene: 0. Looked up from germline, CDR1 is ENHRY and CDR2 is SYGVKD. The CDR3 DNA follows: TGTGCCATCAGTGAGTCGGGACTAGCGGGGAATGAGCAGTTCTTC. Its translation is CAISESGLAGNEQFF.

This sequence joins TRBV6-6 and TRBJ2-2; possibly TRBD1 for D (6 bases). Germline V gene lookup returns CDR1 MNHNY and CDR2 SVGAGI (reference sequence). V dropped 5 bases and J dropped 6 bases, with 10 bases sitting between them. The CDR3 totals 13 residues. The CDR3 sequence: CASSQQGSGELFF. CDR3 coding DNA: TGTGCCAGCAGTCAACAGGGTTCCGGGGAGCTGTTTTTT.

This clone was detected a few times. CDR3 in DNA: TGCAGCGTTATAGCGGGGGCAGGGTTGAATGAGCAGTTCTTC. It codes for CSVIAGAGLNEQFF. The V call is TRBV29-1, the J call TRBJ2-1; 9 nucleotides line up with TRBD2. Germline CDR1 and CDR2: SQVTM and ANQGSEA. V lost 5 bases to trimming and J lost 7 bases; unmatched junction nucleotides: 9. The CDR3 covers 14 residues.

The chain uses TRBV6-5 and TRBJ1-5; D not certain. Germline V gene sequence: CDR1 MNHEY, CDR2 SVGAGI. This CDR3 spans 13 amino acids. The V and J ends lost 8 bases and 0 bases respectively, with 8 bases between them. This CDR3 reads CASRRTSNQPQHF. CDR3 DNA sequence: TGTGCCAGCCGCAGAACTAGCAATCAGCCCCAGCATTTT.

The rearrangement uses TRBV4-1 and TRBJ2-1, with TRBD2 identical over 12 bases. Germline CDR1 MGHRA, CDR2 YSYEKL. With 0 bases clipped from V and 1 base from J, the junction kept 7 bases outside the gene matches. This CDR3 contains 19 residues. The CDR3, as DNA: TGCGCCAGCAGCCAAGATCGACTAGCGGGAGTAAGATCCTACAATGAGCAGTTCTTC. This sequence encodes CASSQDRLAGVRSYNEQFF.